What follows are 28 T cell receptor beta chains derived from one specimen sequenced in a study of cytomegalovirus exposure and HLA in healthy donors. PCR primers comprised 60 Vbeta and 13 Jbeta primers. Sequencing used immunoSEQ multiplex PCR; TCRdb keeps in-frame clones, though not all of them. The sample lists about 97,000 clones, 76% seen once, with 4.1% in the top ten. Sequences were obtained from PBMCs. The origin of the receptors is a man in his forties or fifties in good health and CMV-seronegative.

V usage is TRBV19 and J usage is TRBJ1-1, with a tentative D call TRBD1 (5 bases). This CDR3 has 13 residues. Germline V CDR1 and CDR2: LNHDA, SQIVND (reference sequence). V lost 5 bases and J 2 bases, leaving 9 bases between the germline ends. The CDR3 region is CASSYQGNTEAFF. CDR3 bases: TGTGCCAGTAGTTATCAGGGTAACACTGAAGCTTTCTTT.

The chain couples TRBV5-4 to TRBJ2-3; D is possibly TRBD1 (7 bases). The ends were cut back, 1 base at V and 6 bases at J, with 15 bases in the middle. This CDR3 spans 15 amino acids. CDR1 and CDR2 (germline): SGHNT, YYREEE (reference sequence). The CDR3 DNA follows: TGTGCCAGCAGCTTGCGGACAGGAGGGAGGGATACGCAGTATTTT. The encoded protein is CASSLRTGGRDTQYF.

The rearrangement joins TRBV7-8 to TRBJ2-2; no definite D call. The CDR3 totals 15 residues. Germline CDR1 SGHVS, CDR2 FQNEAQ. With 6 bases removed from V and 4 bases from J, the gap between germline ends came to 15 bases. Here the CDR3 reads CASRAGSRGTGELFF. The CDR3 bases are TGTGCCAGCAGGGCCGGTAGCCGTGGCACCGGGGAGCTGTTTTTT.

The gene calls are TRBV9 and TRBJ2-5, with 7 nucleotides matching TRBD1. From germline, CDR1 is SGDLS and CDR2 YYNGEE. After removal of 4 bases from V and 1 base from J, the junction contained 7 bases not matched to a gene. CDR3 length equals 15 residues. In nucleotides, the CDR3 is TGTGCCAGCAGCTCCACCGACAGGGTCCAAGAGACCCAGTACTTC. It is translated as CASSSTDRVQETQYF.

The DNA for the CDR3 is TGCGCCAGCAGTTCCGGGACAGGCTCCTACGAGCAGTACTTC. This translates into CASSSGTGSYEQYF. The chain carries TRBV5-1 and TRBJ2-7, with 8 bases aligning to TRBD1. Germline CDR1 is SGHRS and CDR2 is YFSETQ. There are 14 residues in the CDR3. After removal of 5 bases from V and 0 bases from J, the junction contained 4 bases not matched to a gene.

J is TRBJ2-7 and V is TRBV7-6; D possibly corresponds to TRBD2 (5 bases). The CDR3 contains 16 residues. V shed 0 bases and J shed 0 bases, with 12 bases lying between them. Germline lookup yields CDR1 SGHVS and CDR2 FNYEAQ. The CDR3, as DNA: TGTGCCAGCAGCTTAGCGGTCACGGGATCCTCCTACGAGCAGTACTTC. Amino acid sequence: CASSLAVTGSSYEQYF.

The chain recombines TRBV4-1 with TRBJ2-5; D perhaps matches TRBD1 (5 bases). The CDR3 covers 14 residues. V was trimmed by 3 bases and J by 0 bases, leaving 8 bases between them. Germline lookup yields CDR1 MGHRA and CDR2 YSYEKL. The CDR3 protein is CASSHGANQETQYF. The CDR3, as DNA: TGCGCCAGCAGCCATGGGGCCAACCAAGAGACCCAGTACTTC.

V and J are TRBV11-2 and TRBJ2-5; 8 nucleotides align to TRBD1. The CDR3 spans 14 residues. V gave up 3 bases and J gave up 4 bases; unmatched junction bases: 4. Per the germline V gene, CDR1 is SGHAT and CDR2 is FQNNGV. Here the CDR3 DNA reads TGTGCCAGCAGCTTCCAGGGGGCGAGAGAGACCCAGTACTTC. Translating it yields CASSFQGARETQYF.

The chain is built from TRBV5-1 and TRBJ2-5; 14 bases are a match to TRBD2. This CDR3 comprises 19 residues. Trimming removed 4 bases from V and 0 bases from J; junction bases left unmatched: 11. Germline lookup yields CDR1 SGHRS and CDR2 YFSETQ. The CDR3 is CASSRSGTSGGPYQETQYF. Written as DNA, the CDR3 is TGCGCCAGCAGCCGCTCGGGGACTAGCGGGGGCCCGTACCAAGAGACCCAGTACTTC.

This clone was counted a few times. The chain is built from TRBV5-1 and TRBJ1-3, with D possibly TRBD1 on 5 matching bases. V was pared by 7 bases and J by 0 bases, with 11 bases between. The CDR3 contains 14 residues. CDR1 and CDR2 from the germline V gene are SGHRS and YFSETQ. The chain's CDR3 is CASSQGFSGNTIYF. The DNA for the CDR3 is TGCGCCAGCTCCCAGGGCTTCTCTGGAAACACCATATATTTT. Combining the CDR3 with reference TRBV5-1 and TRBJ1-3 gives the whole variable domain KAGVTQTPRYLIKTRGQQVTLSCSPISGHRSVSWYQQTPGQGLQFLFEYFSETQRNKGNFPGRFSGRQFSNSRSEMNVSTLELGDSALYLCASSQGFSGNTIYFGEGSWLTVV.

V and J are TRBV5-6 and TRBJ2-1, with 10 bases that match TRBD2. Germline lookup yields CDR1 SGHDT and CDR2 YYEEEE. V gave up 2 bases and J gave up 3 bases; unmatched junction bases: 5. This CDR3 spans 16 amino acids. For the CDR3, the DNA is TGTGCCAGCAGCTTCGTCGGACTAGCGGACTACAATGAGCAGTTCTTC. It encodes CASSFVGLADYNEQFF. The full variable domain, with the rest looked up from reference TRBV5-6 and TRBJ2-1, is DAGVTQSPTHLIKTRGQQVTLRCSPKSGHDTVSWYQQALGQGPQFIFQYYEEEERQRGNFPDRFSGHQFPNYSSELNVNALLLGDSALYLCASSFVGLADYNEQFFGPGTRLTVL.

The chain joins TRBV6-6 to TRBJ1-4; 9 nucleotides align to TRBD1. Germline V gene lookup returns CDR1 MNHNY and CDR2 SVGAGI (reference sequence). CDR3 length: 15 residues. Trimming took 2 bases from V and 5 from J; bases not matched to a gene: 3. CDR3 protein: CASSYPTGGNEKLFF. The CDR3 DNA reads TGTGCCAGCAGTTACCCGACAGGGGGGAATGAAAAACTGTTTTTT.

The chain has TRBV6-1 and TRBJ2-3; 11 bases are shared with TRBD1. V lost 4 bases, J lost 6 bases, and 3 bases stayed unmatched. CDR1 MNHNS and CDR2 SASEGT come from the germline V gene. The CDR3 has 14 amino acids. The CDR3 DNA sequence: TGTGCCAGCAGTGGGGGACAGGGGGGGGATACGCAGTATTTT. As protein: CASSGGQGGDTQYF.

The gene calls are TRBV10-3 and TRBJ2-3, with 11 bases lining up with TRBD1. Germline loops: CDR1 ENHRY, CDR2 SYGVKD. Losses at the gene ends were 6 bases for V and 5 bases for J; bases not matched to a gene: 4. The length of the CDR3 is 14 residues. In nucleotides, the CDR3 is TGTGCCATCAGGGGACAGGGGGGGTTAGATACGCAGTATTTT. Translation: CAIRGQGGLDTQYF.

The chain uses TRBV19 and TRBJ2-6; D remains unclear. The germline V gene encodes CDR1 LNHDA and CDR2 SQIVND (reference sequence). This CDR3 is 15 amino acids long. V was trimmed by 1 base and J by 0 bases, leaving 4 bases between them. The CDR3 reads CASSIGGSGANVLTF. DNA for the CDR3: TGTGCCAGTAGTATAGGCGGCTCTGGGGCCAACGTCCTGACTTTC. The full variable domain, its missing parts supplied by reference TRBV19 and TRBJ2-6, is DGGITQSPKYLFRKEGQNVTLSCEQNLNHDAMYWYRQDPGQGLRLIYYSQIVNDFQKGDIAEGYSVSREKKESFPLTVTSAQKNPTAFYLCASSIGGSGANVLTFGAGSRLTVL.

V and J are TRBV11-2 and TRBJ1-1; D is ambiguous. This CDR3 is built from 15 residues. V was clipped by 2 bases and J by 1 base, with 11 bases between them. From germline, CDR1 is SGHAT and CDR2 FQNNGV. CDR3 DNA: TGTGCCAGCAGCTTAAGGTTCGGGAGGAACACTGAAGCTTTCTTT. This gives the protein CASSLRFGRNTEAFF.

CDR3 loop: CASSQPLRGKDPYNEQFF. The CDR3 coding sequence is TGCGCCAGCAGCCAGCCTTTGCGAGGGAAGGACCCCTACAATGAGCAGTTCTTC. The J gene is TRBJ2-1, the V gene TRBV5-1; a possible D gene is TRBD2 (5 bases). Germline CDR1 is SGHRS and CDR2 is YFSETQ. Trimming left V 4 bases short and J 2 bases short, with 22 bases between. The CDR3 has 18 residues.

The rearrangement links TRBV6-1 to TRBJ1-5; no clear D gene. The V end was cut by 4 bases, the J end by 0 bases, with 13 bases between. Germline V lookup: CDR1 MNHNS, CDR2 SASEGT. The CDR3 is 16 amino acids. CDR3 protein: CASSVMGSNSNQPQHF. The CDR3 DNA reads as TGTGCCAGCAGTGTTATGGGCAGTAATAGCAATCAGCCCCAGCATTTT.

V and J are TRBV27 and TRBJ1-1; D call uncertain. The V end lost 2 bases, the J end lost 1 base, and 11 bases lay between the germline ends. Germline V lookup: CDR1 MNHEY, CDR2 SMNVEV (reference sequence). CDR3 length equals 15 residues. CDR3 region: CASSLEYSQNTEAFF. CDR3 DNA sequence: TGTGCCAGCAGTTTAGAATACAGTCAGAACACTGAAGCTTTCTTT.

V is TRBV30 and J is TRBJ2-5; TRBD1 aligns across 8 bases. V dropped 1 base and J dropped 7; count of bases not matched to a gene: 2. CDR3 size: 12 residues. CDR1 is GTSNPN and CDR2 is SVGIG in the germline V gene (reference sequence). DNA for the CDR3: TGTGCCTGGAGTGGACAGGGGTCGACCCAGTACTTC. Translated: CAWSGQGSTQYF.

The chain carries TRBV6-6 and TRBJ1-2, with D unclear. The germline gives CDR1 MNHNY, CDR2 SVGAGI (reference sequence). This CDR3 has 14 residues. V was shortened by 0 bases and J by 4 bases, with 9 bases between the two germline ends. CDR3 DNA sequence: TGTGCCAGCAGTTACTCGACGGAGTTCTATGGCTACACCTTC. Protein sequence: CASSYSTEFYGYTF.

CDR3 protein: CASSLVGTGGPGYTF. The CDR3 DNA reads as TGCGCCAGCAGCTTGGTAGGGACAGGGGGCCCTGGCTACACCTTC. The chain has TRBV5-1 and TRBJ1-2, with TRBD1 matching over 12 bases. The CDR3 loop spans 15 amino acids. Germline V gene sequence: CDR1 SGHRS, CDR2 YFSETQ. V lost 0 bases and J lost 7; bases outside the gene matches: 4.

The V and J genes are TRBV6-5 and TRBJ1-2; tentative D call: TRBD1 (6 bases). This CDR3 is 14 amino acids long. From germline, CDR1 is MNHEY and CDR2 SVGAGI. The V end was cut by 6 bases, the J end by 6 bases, with 17 bases between. CDR3 sequence reads: CASSRQGGGDGYTF. For the CDR3, the DNA is TGTGCCAGCAGCCGCCAAGGAGGGGGGGATGGCTACACCTTC.

The gene calls are TRBV4-1 and TRBJ2-7, with D possibly TRBD2 on 6 matching bases. Germline V gene data show CDR1 as MGHRA and CDR2 as YSYEKL. This CDR3 contains 12 residues. The germline V and J ends were trimmed by 8 bases and 3 bases, with 11 bases remaining between them. CDR3 sequence (DNA): TGCGCCAGCGAGGAGGGGCTCTACGAGCAGTACTTC. This gives the protein CASEEGLYEQYF.

This sequence joins TRBV2 and TRBJ1-5; maybe TRBD1 (5 bases). The ends were cut back, 4 bases at V and 6 bases at J, with 10 bases in the middle. The CDR3 runs 13 residues. Germline CDR1 and CDR2: SNHLY and FYNNEI. DNA of the CDR3: TGTGCCAGCAGTGTGACGGGGGGTCAGCCCCAGCATTTT. This translates into CASSVTGGQPQHF.

J is TRBJ2-3 and V is TRBV6-6; 8 nucleotides line up with TRBD2. The CDR3 length is 13 residues. Germline V CDR1 and CDR2: MNHNY, SVGAGI (reference sequence). V was pared by 6 bases and J by 4 bases, with 3 bases of the junction left unmatched. CDR3 sequence: CASRPGLADTQYF. For the CDR3, the DNA is TGTGCCAGCAGGCCGGGACTAGCAGATACGCAGTATTTT.

V usage is TRBV19 and J usage is TRBJ2-7, with 9 bases fitting TRBD1. The CDR3 length is 14 residues. Trimming at V came to 7 bases and at J to 0 bases, leaving 4 bases not matched to a gene. In germline, CDR1 is LNHDA, CDR2 SQIVND (reference sequence). The CDR3 loop is CASKGTGSSYEQYF. CDR3 bases: TGTGCCAGTAAAGGGACAGGGAGCTCCTACGAGCAGTACTTC.

A few counts support this clone. The chain employs TRBV6-9 and TRBJ2-1, with 12 bases lining up with TRBD2. The CDR3 has 17 amino acids. The V gene's germline CDR1 is MNHGY and CDR2 SVAAGI. V gave up 4 bases and J gave up 7 bases; unmatched junction bases: 11. CDR3 residues: CASSSLAGGPRGNEQFF. The CDR3 bases are TGTGCCAGCAGTTCCCTAGCGGGGGGGCCCAGAGGGAATGAGCAGTTCTTC.